This TCR beta chain was sequenced for a study of blood T cells in healthy people across ages. This CDR3 has 12 amino acids. The V and J ends lost 6 bases and 4 bases, in that order; junction bases with no gene match: 1. CDR1 and CDR2 from the germline V gene are SQVTM and ANQGSEA. Primed by a sample-barcoded 5' primer and a J-beta primer mix, a second PCR proceeded for 7 to 11 cycles. TCRdb fed the 5' RACE reads into MiXCR, producing one record per CDR3 protein. The sample includes roughly 1,800,000 distinct CDR3 sequences, around 50% of them seen just once. The TCR comes from a woman between 35 and 50 years old in good health. Sequenced input: blood. The V call is TRBV29-1, the J call TRBJ2-5; 11 nucleotides line up with TRBD2. The CDR3 loop reads CSVTSGIETQYF. The CDR3 DNA is TGCAGCGTGACTAGCGGGATAGAGACCCAGTACTTC. Looking up the rest from reference TRBV29-1 and TRBJ2-5 gives the full variable domain: SAVISQKPSRDICQRGTSLTIQCQVDSQVTMMFWYRQQPGQSLTLIATANQGSEATYESGFVIDKFPISRPNLTFSTLTVSNMSPEDSSIYLCSVTSGIETQYFGPGTRLLVL.